This T cell receptor (beta chain) was captured in a study of T-cell reconstitution after alpha-beta-depleted transplantation in children. Findings and caveats of the study: Certain patients had high TCRbeta diversity at day 60, and it came from recipient T cells and thymic progenitors that survived.

Preparation of the TCRbeta library was carried out with unique molecular identifiers. TCRdb redid the calling of the PCR reads with MiXCR, one entry per CDR3 protein. The sample has 100,000 to 120,000 distinct CDR3 sequences, about 6.4% seen once. Concerning this clonotype itself: Its antigen is unidentified.

The CDR3 covers 14 residues. Germline V gene sequence: CDR1 MNHEY, CDR2 SMNVEV (reference sequence). V was cut by 4 bases and J by 6 bases, with 16 bases left in between. The clonotype comes from a male patient aged 2-15 years who had a stem cell transplant for acute lymphoblastic leukemia, so the T cells may come from the graft donor. The starting material was PBMCs, mostly from graft donor cells, obtained 360 days after TCRalphabeta/CD19-depleted stem cell transplant. The J gene is TRBJ2-7, the V gene TRBV27; D is possibly TRBD2 (6 bases). The CDR3 coding sequence is TGTGCCAGCAGTTACGGGACTCTTGGAGTCGAGCAGTACTTC. As protein: CASSYGTLGVEQYF.